The 21 T cell receptor beta chains given below trace back to one sample, sequenced in a study of blood T cell repertoires in COVID-19. Assay used: immunoSEQ multiplex PCR; TCRdb lists only in-frame clones, some missing. The table has over 150,000 clones, around 80% seen once. The sequencing sample was made of peripheral blood. The receptors shown here come from a woman in her fifties or sixties with acute or convalescent COVID-19.

The CDR3 nucleotides read TGTGCCAGCTCACCAATTCGGTCGGTGACTGAAGCTTTCTTT. It encodes CASSPIRSVTEAFF. J is TRBJ1-1 and V is TRBV18; no clear D gene. The germline V gene encodes CDR1 KGHSH and CDR2 LQKENI. CDR3 size: 14 residues. V was pared by 2 bases and J by 5 bases, with 12 bases between.

This clone has a handful of counts. The chain carries TRBV27 and TRBJ1-2; the match to TRBD1 covers 7 bases. CDR1 is MNHEY, CDR2 SMNVEV, per germline (reference sequence). The V segment lost 5 bases and the J segment 5 bases; nucleotides outside the gene matches: 5. The CDR3 loop spans 13 amino acids. The chain's CDR3 is CASSRTGGYGYTF. The CDR3, as DNA: TGTGCCAGCAGTAGGACAGGTGGATATGGCTACACCTTC.

CDR3 DNA sequence: TGTGCCAGCAGGCCAAGCGGGGCCGCCTACAATGAGCAGTTCTTC. As protein: CASRPSGAAYNEQFF. The chain employs TRBV28 and TRBJ2-1; 7 nucleotides line up with TRBD2. Trimming at V came to 6 bases and at J to 2 bases, leaving 7 bases not matched to a gene. This CDR3 is built from 15 residues. Germline V gives CDR1 MDHEN, CDR2 SYDVKM.

This rearrangement joins TRBV28 to TRBJ1-3, with D possibly TRBD1 on 5 matching bases. CDR3 length equals 13 residues. Germline V gives CDR1 MDHEN, CDR2 SYDVKM. V was trimmed by 5 bases and J by 2 bases, leaving 7 bases between them. The DNA for the CDR3 is TGTGCCAGCAGTCAGGGCCCTGGAAACACCATATATTTT. It translates to CASSQGPGNTIYF.

This chain joins TRBV6-5 and TRBJ2-5; TRBD1 agrees at 9 bases. Trimming at V came to 6 bases and at J to 10 bases, leaving 12 bases not matched to a gene. This CDR3 contains 14 residues. Germline V gene data show CDR1 as MNHEY and CDR2 as SVGAGI. The CDR3 sequence: CASRLDRGGGDQYF. The CDR3 DNA follows: TGTGCCAGCAGATTAGACAGGGGGGGCGGTGACCAGTACTTC.

This chain joins TRBV7-8 and TRBJ2-7, with TRBD1 matching over 7 bases. The CDR3 sequence is 13 residues long. The germline V gene has CDR1 SGHVS and CDR2 FQNEAQ. The V and J ends lost 4 bases and 7 bases, in that order; junction bases with no gene match: 7. The chain's CDR3 is CASSSDRAGEQYF. Here the CDR3 DNA reads TGTGCCAGCAGCTCAGACAGGGCAGGGGAGCAGTACTTC.

This clone was seen a handful of times. The J gene is TRBJ1-3, the V gene TRBV2; 8 positions agree with TRBD1. Per the germline V gene, CDR1 is SNHLY and CDR2 is FYNNEI. CDR3 length equals 16 residues. V trimming: 7 bases; J trimming: 0 bases; junction bases outside the gene matches: 8. The DNA for the CDR3 is TGTGCCAGCAACCGAATTGGACAGGGCTCTGGAAACACCATATATTTT. Protein product: CASNRIGQGSGNTIYF.

This rearrangement joins TRBV6-5 to TRBJ2-7, with TRBD2 matching over 8 bases. V trimming: 6 bases; J trimming: 9 bases; junction bases outside the gene matches: 13. In germline, CDR1 is MNHEY, CDR2 SVGAGI. The CDR3 is 14 residues long. The CDR3 nucleotides are TGTGCCAGCAGACCCGGGACTAGTACCCAAGCGCAGTACTTC. This translates into CASRPGTSTQAQYF.

Notes on this clone: The junction departs from germline at one end; a sequencing error may be responsible. DNA of the CDR3: TGCAGCATTGAACGGGAGAGGAGGGAGACCCAGTACTTC. This codes for CSIERERRETQYF. The gene calls are TRBV29-1 and TRBJ2-5; tentatively, D is TRBD2 (6 bases). The CDR3 consists of 13 residues. The V gene's germline CDR1 is SQVTM and CDR2 ANQGSEA.

The chain couples TRBV7-9 to TRBJ2-1, with 9 bases fitting TRBD2. With 6 bases clipped from V and 6 bases from J, the junction kept 9 bases outside the gene matches. The CDR3 covers 15 residues. Germline assignment: CDR1 SEHNR and CDR2 FQNEAQ (reference sequence). CDR3 residues: CASSLLAGEGNEQFF. CDR3 DNA: TGTGCCAGCAGTTTATTAGCGGGAGAGGGCAATGAGCAGTTCTTC. The full variable domain, its missing parts supplied by reference TRBV7-9 and TRBJ2-1, is DTGVSQNPRHKITKRGQNVTFRCDPISEHNRLYWYRQTLGQGPEFLTYFQNEAQLEKSRLLSDRFSAERPKGSFSTLEIQRTEQGDSAMYLCASSLLAGEGNEQFFGPGTRLTVL.

On this clone itself: Other DNA sequences in this specimen translate into the identical CDR3. The chain uses TRBV6-2 or TRBV6-3 and TRBJ2-3, with 7 bases fitting TRBD1. Germline values: CDR1 MNHEY, CDR2 SVGEGT. Trimming took 5 bases from V and 9 from J; bases not matched to a gene: 14. CDR3 length: 15 amino acids. The CDR3 DNA reads as TGTGCCAGCAGTCCCCGAGACAGGGTTAGTTGGACGCAGTATTTT. Protein sequence: CASSPRDRVSWTQYF.

To note about this clone: Mismatch with germline at one junction end may stem from a read error. This sequence joins TRBV7-7 and TRBJ2-3, with D possibly TRBD2 on 5 matching bases. Germline V gene lookup returns CDR1 SSHAT and CDR2 FNYEAQ (reference sequence). This CDR3 is 15 amino acids long. CDR3 DNA: TGTGCTAGCAGCCCTGGACTCAAATACACAGATACGCAGTATTTT. This translates into CASSPGLKYTDTQYF. The full variable domain, completed using reference TRBV7-7 and TRBJ2-3, is GAGVSQSPRYKVTKRGQDVTLRCDPISSHATLYWYQQALGQGPEFLTYFNYEAQPDKSGLPSDRFSAERPEGSISTLTIQRTEQRDSAMYRCASSPGLKYTDTQYFGPGTRLTVL.

The chain is built from TRBV5-5 and TRBJ2-1, with D tentatively TRBD2 (6 bases). CDR3 size: 15 residues. CDR1 and CDR2 from the germline V gene are SGHKS and YYEKEE (reference sequence). The V and J ends lost 3 bases and 5 bases respectively, with 15 bases between them. CDR3 bases: TGTGCCAGCAGCTATACGGGAGCTACCAACAATGAGCAGTTCTTC. It yields the protein CASSYTGATNNEQFF.

The chain is built from TRBV19 and TRBJ1-5; no clear D gene. The CDR3 consists of 16 residues. The V and J ends lost 7 bases and 0 bases respectively, with 16 bases between them. The germline V gene has CDR1 LNHDA and CDR2 SQIVND (reference sequence). The CDR3 DNA sequence: TGTGCCAGTAAATCCCTTCCGGTGTTTAGCAATCAGCCCCAGCATTTT. Translated, it gives CASKSLPVFSNQPQHF.

The CDR3 here is CASSLDGGSYNSPLHF. CDR3 nucleotides: TGTGCCAGCAGCCTCGACGGGGGCTCCTATAATTCACCCCTCCACTTT. The chain combines TRBV5-6 with TRBJ1-6, with D maybe TRBD1 (5 bases). This CDR3 spans 16 amino acids. Trimming took off 4 bases at V and 0 bases at J, with 11 bases between the two ends. Germline assignment: CDR1 SGHDT and CDR2 YYEEEE.

In nucleotides, the CDR3 is TGTGCCAGCATAGAACGTGCGGAGTACGGACCCCTCCACTTT. Translation gives CASIERAEYGPLHF. This chain links TRBV6-5 with TRBJ1-6; D is uncertain. Germline V gene lookup returns CDR1 MNHEY and CDR2 SVGAGI. The V and J ends lost 7 bases and 12 bases respectively, with 19 bases between them. This CDR3 spans 14 amino acids.

The chain links TRBV7-6 to TRBJ2-3; D might be TRBD2 (5 bases). Trimming removed 6 bases at V and 4 bases at J, with 20 bases between. The germline CDR1 and CDR2 sequences are SGHVS and FNYEAQ. CDR3 size: 16 residues. The CDR3 sequence: CASSSLGSSSSDTQYF. CDR3 bases: TGTGCCAGCAGTTCCCTCGGGTCTAGCAGCTCAGATACGCAGTATTTT. Drawing the rest from reference TRBV7-6 and TRBJ2-3, the complete variable domain is GAGVSQSPRYKVTKRGQDVALRCDPISGHVSLYWYRQALGQGPEFLTYFNYEAQQDKSGLPNDRFSAERPEGSISTLTIQRTEQRDSAMYRCASSSLGSSSSDTQYFGPGTRLTVL.

A single count supports this clone. The V and J genes are TRBV6-4 and TRBJ2-1; 8 bases fit TRBD1. The germline V gene encodes CDR1 MRHNA and CDR2 SNTAGT. This CDR3 is built from 14 residues. V lost 7 bases to trimming and J lost 6 bases; unmatched junction nucleotides: 8. In DNA, the CDR3 is TGTGCCAGCACGCCAGGGGGCTACATCAATGAGCAGTTCTTC. Translation: CASTPGGYINEQFF.

This rearrangement joins TRBV6-5 to TRBJ1-3; D unclear. Germline assignment: CDR1 MNHEY and CDR2 SVGAGI. V was clipped by 7 bases and J by 5 bases, with 15 bases between them. The CDR3 spans 14 residues. The CDR3 sequence is CASTPNGSRNTIYF. The CDR3 nucleotides are TGTGCCAGCACCCCAAATGGCAGTAGAAACACCATATATTTT.

The chain couples TRBV7-9 to TRBJ2-1, with 9 bases lining up with TRBD1. Looked up from germline, CDR1 is SEHNR and CDR2 is FQNEAQ (reference sequence). This CDR3 contains 16 residues. V was pared by 5 bases and J by 9 bases, with 14 bases of the junction left unmatched. The DNA of the CDR3 is TGTGCCAGCAGCCGAAGGTCATCGGGACAGGGCGGTGAGCAGTTCTTC. This encodes CASSRRSSGQGGEQFF. The full variable domain, in which reference TRBV7-9 and TRBJ2-1 provide the parts outside the CDR3, is DTGVSQNPRHKITKRGQNVTFRCDPISEHNRLYWYRQTLGQGPEFLTYFQNEAQLEKSRLLSDRFSAERPKGSFSTLEIQRTEQGDSAMYLCASSRRSSGQGGEQFFGPGTRLTVL.

The chain employs TRBV5-1 and TRBJ2-1; TRBD2 aligns across 16 bases. The CDR3 is made up of 15 amino acids. The trim removed 3 bases at V and 13 bases at J, leaving 7 bases unmatched. Looked up from germline, CDR1 is SGHRS and CDR2 is YFSETQ. The DNA for the CDR3 is TGCGCCAGCAGCTCGGGACTAGCGGGAGGGCCGTTACAGTTCTTC. Translated: CASSSGLAGGPLQFF.